The source of this T cell receptor (beta chain) is a study of CD8+ T cells in alopecia areata. Study information: A regimen of oral tofacitinib, 5 to 10 mg twice daily, was given to treated patients. The study, taken as a whole, reports: In patients, TCRs were shared less clearly than in mice, and HLA may possibly be involved.

As to treatment: oral pan-JAK inhibitor, 5-10 mg twice daily. Points on this clone: Its antigen is unknown.

The authors extracted RNA and reverse transcribed it into cDNA as the sequencing template. Here immunoSEQ multiplex PCR was the method, and the copy in TCRdb shows in-frame clones only, minus some. The sample contains approximately 210,000 clones, roughly 60% of which appear only once. Germline CDR1 is LNHDA and CDR2 is SQIVND (reference sequence). V lost 5 bases to trimming and J lost 4 bases, with 8 bases between them. This CDR3 has 12 residues. The input for sequencing was CD4+ T cells sorted from blood, taken at week 24, from a patient treated with tofacitinib. The V gene is TRBV19, the J gene TRBJ1-1; no clear D gene. This clonotype was sampled from a human donor with alopecia areata. This chain's CDR3 is CASSPSSTEAFF. The DNA for the CDR3 is TGTGCCAGTAGTCCGTCCAGCACTGAAGCTTTCTTT.